This TCR beta chain is drawn from a study of T cells in localized non-small cell lung cancer. Details on this clone: What it binds is unknown.

Overall study results and limits: Only one tumor region was sequenced, so heterogeneity remains possible. Peak T cell clonality was found in uninvolved adjacent lung, exceeding tumor.

This table comes from immunoSEQ multiplex PCR, and its TCRdb copy is limited to in-frame clones, with some not included. This table has roughly 20,000 clones, 91% appearing once. Germline assignment: CDR1 MDHEN and CDR2 SYDVKM. Trimming removed 2 bases from V and 4 bases from J, with 2 bases in between. The CDR3 sequence is 12 residues long. The TCR sequence derives from a woman aged 35 to 75 with stage I lung adenocarcinoma. The V gene is TRBV28, the J gene TRBJ2-2, with D unclear. The input for sequencing was peripheral blood, taken before any cancer treatment. The CDR3 region is CASSLATGELFF. In nucleotides, the CDR3 is TGTGCCAGCAGTTTAGCCACCGGGGAGCTGTTTTTT.